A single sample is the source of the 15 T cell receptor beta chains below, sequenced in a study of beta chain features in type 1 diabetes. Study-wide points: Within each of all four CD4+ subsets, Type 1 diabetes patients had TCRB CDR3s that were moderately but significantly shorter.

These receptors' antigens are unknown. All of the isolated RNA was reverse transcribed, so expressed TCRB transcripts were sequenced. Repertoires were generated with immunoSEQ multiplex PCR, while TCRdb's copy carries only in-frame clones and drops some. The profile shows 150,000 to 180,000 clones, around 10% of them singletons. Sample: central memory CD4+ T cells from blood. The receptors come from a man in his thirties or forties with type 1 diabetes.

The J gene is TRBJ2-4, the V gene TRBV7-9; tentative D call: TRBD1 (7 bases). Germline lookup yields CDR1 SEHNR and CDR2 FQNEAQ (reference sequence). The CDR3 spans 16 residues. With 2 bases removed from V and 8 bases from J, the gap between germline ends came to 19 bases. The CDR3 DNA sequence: TGTGCCAGCAGCTTAAATTTTCAGGGGGGCAGAGACATTCAGTACTTC. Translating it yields CASSLNFQGGRDIQYF.

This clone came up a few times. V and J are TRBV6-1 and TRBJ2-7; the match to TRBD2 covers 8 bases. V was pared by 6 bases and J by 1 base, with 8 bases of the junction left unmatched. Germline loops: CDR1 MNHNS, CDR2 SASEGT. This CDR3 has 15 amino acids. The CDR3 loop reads CASRPLTGGSYEQYF. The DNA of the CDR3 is TGTGCCAGCAGGCCGTTGACGGGAGGGTCCTACGAGCAGTACTTC.

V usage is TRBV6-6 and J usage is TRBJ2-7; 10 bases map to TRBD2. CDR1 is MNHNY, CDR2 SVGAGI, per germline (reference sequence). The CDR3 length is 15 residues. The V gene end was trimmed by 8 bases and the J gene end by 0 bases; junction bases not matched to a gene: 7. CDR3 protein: CASGTSGVSSYEQYF. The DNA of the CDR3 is TGTGCCAGCGGAACTAGCGGGGTTAGCTCCTACGAGCAGTACTTC.

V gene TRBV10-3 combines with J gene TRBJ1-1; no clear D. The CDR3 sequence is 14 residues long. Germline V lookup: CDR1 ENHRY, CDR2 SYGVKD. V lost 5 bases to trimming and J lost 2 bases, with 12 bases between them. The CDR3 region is CAISRHTGNTEAFF. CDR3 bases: TGTGCCATCAGTCGTCACACGGGTAACACTGAAGCTTTCTTT.

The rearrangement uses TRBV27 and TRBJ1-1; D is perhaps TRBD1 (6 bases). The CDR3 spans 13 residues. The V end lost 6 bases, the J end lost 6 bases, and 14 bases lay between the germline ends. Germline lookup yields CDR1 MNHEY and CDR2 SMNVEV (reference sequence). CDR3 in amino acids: CASSLQGTAEAFF. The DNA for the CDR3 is TGTGCCAGCAGCTTACAGGGTACGGCTGAAGCTTTCTTT.

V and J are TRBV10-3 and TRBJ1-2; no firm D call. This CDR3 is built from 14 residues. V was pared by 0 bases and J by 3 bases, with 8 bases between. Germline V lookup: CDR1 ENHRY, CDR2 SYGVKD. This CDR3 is CAISESTGYYGYTF. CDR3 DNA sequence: TGTGCCATCAGTGAGTCGACGGGTTACTATGGCTACACCTTC.

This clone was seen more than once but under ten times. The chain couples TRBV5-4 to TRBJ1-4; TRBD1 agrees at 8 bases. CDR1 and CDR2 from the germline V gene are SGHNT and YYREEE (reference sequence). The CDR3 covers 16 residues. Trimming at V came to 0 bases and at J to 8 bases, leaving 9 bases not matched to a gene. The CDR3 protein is CASSLEQTGEREKLFF. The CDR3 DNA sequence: TGTGCCAGCAGCTTGGAGCAGACAGGGGAGCGGGAAAAACTGTTTTTT.

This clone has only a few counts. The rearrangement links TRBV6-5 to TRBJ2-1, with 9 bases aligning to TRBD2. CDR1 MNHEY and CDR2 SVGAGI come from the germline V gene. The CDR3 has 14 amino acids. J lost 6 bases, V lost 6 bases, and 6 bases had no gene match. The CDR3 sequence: CASRAGLATNEQFF. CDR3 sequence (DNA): TGTGCCAGCAGAGCGGGACTAGCAACCAATGAGCAGTTCTTC.

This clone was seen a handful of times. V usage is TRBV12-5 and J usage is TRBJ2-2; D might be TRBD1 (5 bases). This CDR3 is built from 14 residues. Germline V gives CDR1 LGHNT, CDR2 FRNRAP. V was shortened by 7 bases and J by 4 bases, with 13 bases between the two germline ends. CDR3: CASARDSSTGELFF. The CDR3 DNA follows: TGTGCTAGTGCGAGAGACAGCTCCACCGGGGAGCTGTTTTTT. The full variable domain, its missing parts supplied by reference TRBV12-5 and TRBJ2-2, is DARVTQTPRHKVTEMGQEVTMRCQPILGHNTVFWYRQTMMQGLELLAYFRNRAPLDDSGMPKDRFSAEMPDATLATLKIQPSEPRDSAVYFCASARDSSTGELFFGEGSRLTVL.

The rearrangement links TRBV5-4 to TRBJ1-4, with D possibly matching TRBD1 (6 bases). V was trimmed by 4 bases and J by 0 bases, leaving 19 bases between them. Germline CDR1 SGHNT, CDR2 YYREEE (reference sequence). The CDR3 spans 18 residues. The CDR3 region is CASSRGGRDFATNEKLFF. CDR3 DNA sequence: TGTGCCAGCAGCCGAGGGGGACGCGATTTCGCAACTAATGAAAAACTGTTTTTT.

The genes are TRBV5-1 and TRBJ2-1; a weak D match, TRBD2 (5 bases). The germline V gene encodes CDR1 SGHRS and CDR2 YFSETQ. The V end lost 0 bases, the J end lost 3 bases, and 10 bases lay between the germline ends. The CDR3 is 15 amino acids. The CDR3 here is CASSLASSSYNEQFF. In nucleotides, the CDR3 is TGCGCCAGCAGCTTGGCGTCTAGCAGCTACAATGAGCAGTTCTTC.

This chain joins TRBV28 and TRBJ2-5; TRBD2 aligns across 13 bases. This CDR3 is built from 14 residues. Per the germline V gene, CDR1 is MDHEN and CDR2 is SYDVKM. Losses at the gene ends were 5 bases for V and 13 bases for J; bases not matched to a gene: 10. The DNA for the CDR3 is TGTGCCAGCAGTGGAACCGGGACTAGCGGGGTAGGGTACTTC. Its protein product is CASSGTGTSGVGYF.

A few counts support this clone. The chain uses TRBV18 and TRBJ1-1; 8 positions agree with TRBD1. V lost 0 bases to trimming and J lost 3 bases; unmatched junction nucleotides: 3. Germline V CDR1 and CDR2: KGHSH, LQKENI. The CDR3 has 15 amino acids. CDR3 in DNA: TGTGCCAGCTCACCACCGAACAGGGGGGACACTGAAGCTTTCTTT. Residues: CASSPPNRGDTEAFF.

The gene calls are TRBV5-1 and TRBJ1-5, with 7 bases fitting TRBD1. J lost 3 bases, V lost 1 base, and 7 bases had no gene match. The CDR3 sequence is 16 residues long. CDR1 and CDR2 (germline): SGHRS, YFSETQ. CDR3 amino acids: CASSLSTGSDNQPQHF. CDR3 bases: TGCGCCAGCAGCTTGTCGACAGGGTCGGACAATCAGCCCCAGCATTTT.

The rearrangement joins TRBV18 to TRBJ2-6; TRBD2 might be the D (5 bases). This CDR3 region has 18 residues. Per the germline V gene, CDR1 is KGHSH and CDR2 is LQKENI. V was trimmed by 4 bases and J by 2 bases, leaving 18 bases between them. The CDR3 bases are TGTGCCAGCTCACTTCCACGAGGGTTGGGAACTGGGGCCAACGTCCTGACTTTC. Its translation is CASSLPRGLGTGANVLTF.